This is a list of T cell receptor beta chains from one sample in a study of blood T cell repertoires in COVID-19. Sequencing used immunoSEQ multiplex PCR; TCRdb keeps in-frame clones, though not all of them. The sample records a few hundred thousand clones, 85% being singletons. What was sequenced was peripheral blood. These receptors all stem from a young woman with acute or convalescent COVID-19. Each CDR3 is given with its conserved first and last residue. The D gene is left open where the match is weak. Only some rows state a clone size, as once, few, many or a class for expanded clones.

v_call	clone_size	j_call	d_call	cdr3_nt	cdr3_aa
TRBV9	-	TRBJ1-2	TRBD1	TGTGCCAGCAGCACAAGCTTGGACAGGGGGCCTTATGGCTACACCTTC	CASSTSLDRGPYGYTF
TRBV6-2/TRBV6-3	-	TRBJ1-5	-	TGTGCCAGCAGTTACCCATCGGGTGGCAATCAGCCCCAGCATTTT	CASSYPSGGNQPQHF
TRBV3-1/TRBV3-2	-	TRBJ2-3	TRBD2	TGTGCCAGCAGCCAAACCTCTACTAGCGGGGCGACAACGGATACGCAGTATTTT	CASSQTSTSGATTDTQYF
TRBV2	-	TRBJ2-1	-	TGTGCCAGCAGTTGGGAGCGTAGCTCCTACAATGAGCAGTTCTTC	CASSWERSSYNEQFF
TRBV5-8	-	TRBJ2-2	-	TGTGCCAGCAGCTACCACAGGGAAAACACCGGGGAGCTGTTTTTT	CASSYHRENTGELFF
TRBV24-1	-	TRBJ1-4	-	TGTGCCACCAGTGACCCCACCCCGGGGAATAATGAAAAACTGTTTTTT	CATSDPTPGNNEKLFF
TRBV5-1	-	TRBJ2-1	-	TGCGCCAGCAGCTTACATGGGACTGAATCCTACAATGAGCAGTTCTTC	CASSLHGTESYNEQFF
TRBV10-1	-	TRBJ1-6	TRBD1	TGCGCCAGCAGTGAGGGGACAGGGGGAAATTCACCCCTCCACTTT	CASSEGTGGNSPLHF
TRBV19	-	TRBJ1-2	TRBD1	TGTGCCAGTAGTACCCACTCGGGACAGGGATATGGCTACACCTTC	CASSTHSGQGYGYTF
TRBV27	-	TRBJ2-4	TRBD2	TGTGCCAGCAGTTTCTCGACTAGCGGGAGAGGAAACATTCAGTACTTC	CASSFSTSGRGNIQYF
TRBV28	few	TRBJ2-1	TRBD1	TGTGCCAGCAGTTTTCGAGGACAGGGGGTGGGCAATGAGCAGTTCTTC	CASSFRGQGVGNEQFF
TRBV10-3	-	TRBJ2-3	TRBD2	TGTGCCATCAGTGAGTCTTATCGAGCGGGAGCCACAGATACGCAGTATTTT	CAISESYRAGATDTQYF
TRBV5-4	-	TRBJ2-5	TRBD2	TGTGCCAGCAGCTCCATCGGGGGGGGGCAAGAGACCCAGTACTTC	CASSSIGGGQETQYF
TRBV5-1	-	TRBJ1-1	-	TGCGCCAGCAGCCCAATTAACGGGGGGAACACTGAAGCTTTCTTT	CASSPINGGNTEAFF
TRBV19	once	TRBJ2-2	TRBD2	TGTGCCACCAAAACCCAAGCGGGGAGCGCGAACACCGGGGAGCTGTTTTTT	CATKTQAGSANTGELFF
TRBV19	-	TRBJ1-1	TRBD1	TGTGCCAGTAGTATTGCCGGGACAGGCCGGGGTGAAGCTTTCTTT	CASSIAGTGRGEAFF
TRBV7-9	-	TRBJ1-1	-	TGTGCCAGCAGTTCCGGACAGACTGAAGCTTTCTTT	CASSSGQTEAFF
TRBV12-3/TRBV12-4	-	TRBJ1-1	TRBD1	TGTGCCAGCAGAATCGGGACAGGACCTTCGGCTTTCTTT	CASRIGTGPSAFF
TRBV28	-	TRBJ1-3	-	TGTGCCAGCAGATTGTTAGGAGGGGTTTGTTCCTTCTACTCTGGAAACACCATATATTTT	CASRLLGGVCSFYSGNTIYF
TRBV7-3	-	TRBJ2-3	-	TGTGCCAGCAGCTTCGGGAGCACAGATACGCAGTATTTT	CASSFGSTDTQYF
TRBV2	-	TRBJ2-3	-	TGTGCCAGCAGTGTCATAGATACGCAGTATTTT	CASSVIDTQYF
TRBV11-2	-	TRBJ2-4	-	TGTGCCAGCAAGCGGGTACGGGACTTACGGGGGAAAAACATTCAGTACTTC	CASKRVRDLRGKNIQYF
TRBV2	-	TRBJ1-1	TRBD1	TGTGCCAGCAGTGGACAGGGGAGGGGAGCTTTCTTT	CASSGQGRGAFF
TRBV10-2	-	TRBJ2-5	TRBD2	TGCGCCAGCAGTGAGTTCGTGGGGAGGGCGACCCAGTACTTC	CASSEFVGRATQYF
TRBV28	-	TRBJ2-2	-	TGTGCCAGCAGTGATCTGCAGGTTACCGGGGAGCTGTTTTTT	CASSDLQVTGELFF
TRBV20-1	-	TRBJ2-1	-	TGCAGTGGGTACAGTGACAATGAGCAGTTCTTC	CSGYSDNEQFF
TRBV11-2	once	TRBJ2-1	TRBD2	TGTGCCAGCAGCTGGAGACTAGCGGGGGGGCATGATGAGCAGTTCTTC	CASSWRLAGGHDEQFF
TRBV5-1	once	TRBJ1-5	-	TGCGCCAGCAGCTTAGGCCAGGCCAATCAGCCCCAGCATTTT	CASSLGQANQPQHF
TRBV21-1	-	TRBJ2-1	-	-	CASSIGFGRGTHEQFF
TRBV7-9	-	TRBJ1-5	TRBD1	TGTGCCAGCAGCCCGACCGGACAGGGCTCGGAGCCCCAGCATTTT	CASSPTGQGSEPQHF
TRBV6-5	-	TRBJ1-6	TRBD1	TGTGCCAGCAGTACCTCGGGACAGCCTAATTCACCCCTCCACTTT	CASSTSGQPNSPLHF